The source of this T cell receptor (beta chain) is a study of tumor-infiltrating lymphocytes in oesophageal squamous cell carcinoma (dated by TCRdb to 2016 to 2017). CDR1 is given as MNHNY and CDR2 as SVGAGI, both from the germline V gene (reference sequence). There are 15 amino acids in the CDR3, from cysteine to phenylalanine inclusive. The DNA shown is the 45-base CDR3, in frame from base 1. For this chain, trimming is 2 bases at the V end and 3 bases at the J end, and the number of junction bases without a gene match is 6. Of note for this clonotype: This receptor's antigen is unknown. No per-base quality is available; no much larger clone lies one base away.

To prepare the library, PCR was applied. Sequencer: Illumina HiSeq 2000. The public reads were run again by TCRdb, first through fastp at Q25 and then through MiXCR, and only productive beta chains were kept. Duplicate CDR3 protein sequences are folded into a single record with the most common DNA and genes. Counted in this sample were 10,000 to 15,000 distinct CDR3 sequences; 58% of them appeared once. The top ten clonotypes cover about 33% of the sample. The V gene is TRBV6-6 and the J gene is TRBJ1-1, with 7 bases matching TRBD1. The clonotype originates from a female donor with esophageal squamous cell carcinoma. The specimen sequenced was esophageal tumor tissue. DNA sequence: TGTGCCAGCAGTTACGAGGGGGCTGGGCACACTGAAGCTTTCTTT. The encoded protein is CASSYEGAGHTEAFF.